At least ten counts were recorded for the clone carrying this TCR beta chain. What it binds is not known. V dropped 0 bases and J dropped 7; count of bases not matched to a gene: 2. The CDR3 extends over 15 amino acids. In germline, CDR1 is DFQATT, CDR2 SNEGSKA (reference sequence). These data are taken from a study of CD8 T cells in ankylosing spondylitis. Each CDR3 protein is one row after TCRdb ran MiXCR on the 5' RACE reads. The table shows fewer than 250,000 distinct CDR3 sequences, with about 11% occurring only once. Study-wide findings and caveats: CD8+ cells made up the disease-linked clones, which were relatively rare in peripheral blood. Reactive arthritis synovial fluid and blood previously showed some of these motif variants. There was reportedly significant enrichment of clones that were disease-linked in matched ankylosing spondylitis synovial fluid.

The receptor was derived from a male donor with ankylosing spondylitis or in good health (not recorded which). Sequencing was performed on blood, either unsorted or a sorted T cell fraction (not recorded which). The chain combines TRBV20-1 with TRBJ2-1; 14 bases line up with TRBD2. CDR3 protein: CSARDGTSGGNEQFF. The CDR3 bases are TGCAGTGCTAGAGATGGGACTAGCGGGGGTAATGAGCAGTTCTTC.